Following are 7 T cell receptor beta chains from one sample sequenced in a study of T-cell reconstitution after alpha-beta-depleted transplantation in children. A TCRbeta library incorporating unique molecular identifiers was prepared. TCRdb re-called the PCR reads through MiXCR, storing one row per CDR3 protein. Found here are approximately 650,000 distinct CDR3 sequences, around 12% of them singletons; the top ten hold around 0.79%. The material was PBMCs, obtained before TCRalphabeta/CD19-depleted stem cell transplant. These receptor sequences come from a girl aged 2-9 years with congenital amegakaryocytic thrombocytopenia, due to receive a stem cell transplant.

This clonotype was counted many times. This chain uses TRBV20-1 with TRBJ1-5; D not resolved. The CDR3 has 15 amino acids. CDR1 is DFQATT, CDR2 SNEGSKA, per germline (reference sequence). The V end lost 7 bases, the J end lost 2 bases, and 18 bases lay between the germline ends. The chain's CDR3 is CSVIGAFQGNQPQHF. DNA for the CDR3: TGCAGTGTCATAGGTGCCTTCCAAGGCAATCAGCCCCAGCATTTT.

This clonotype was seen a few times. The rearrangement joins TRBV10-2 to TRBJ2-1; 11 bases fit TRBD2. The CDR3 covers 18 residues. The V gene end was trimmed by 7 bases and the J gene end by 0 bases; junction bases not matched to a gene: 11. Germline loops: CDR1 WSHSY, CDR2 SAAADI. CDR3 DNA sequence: TGCGCCAGCATCCAGTCTAGCGGGAGGACGTTCTCCTACAATGAGCAGTTCTTC. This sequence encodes CASIQSSGRTFSYNEQFF.

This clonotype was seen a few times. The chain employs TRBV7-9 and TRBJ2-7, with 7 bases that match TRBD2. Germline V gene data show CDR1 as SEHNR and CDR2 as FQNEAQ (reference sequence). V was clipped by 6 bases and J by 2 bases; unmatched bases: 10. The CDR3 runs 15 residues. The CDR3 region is CASSKSPSGTYEQYF. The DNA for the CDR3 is TGTGCCAGCAGTAAGTCGCCTAGCGGAACCTACGAGCAGTACTTC.

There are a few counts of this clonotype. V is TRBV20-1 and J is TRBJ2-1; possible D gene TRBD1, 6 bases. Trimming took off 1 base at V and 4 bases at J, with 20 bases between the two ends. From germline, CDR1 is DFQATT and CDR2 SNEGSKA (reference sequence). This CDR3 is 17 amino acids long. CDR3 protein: CSARGPPAPGVYNEQFF. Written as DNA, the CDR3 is TGCAGTGCTAGAGGGCCCCCGGCCCCAGGGGTTTACAATGAGCAGTTCTTC.

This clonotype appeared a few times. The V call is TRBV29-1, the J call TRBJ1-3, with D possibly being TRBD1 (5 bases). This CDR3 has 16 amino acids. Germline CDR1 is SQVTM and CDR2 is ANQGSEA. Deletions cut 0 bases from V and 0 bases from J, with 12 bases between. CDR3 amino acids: CSVEDPGLRSGNTIYF. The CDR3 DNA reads TGCAGCGTTGAAGATCCAGGGCTACGCTCTGGAAACACCATATATTTT.

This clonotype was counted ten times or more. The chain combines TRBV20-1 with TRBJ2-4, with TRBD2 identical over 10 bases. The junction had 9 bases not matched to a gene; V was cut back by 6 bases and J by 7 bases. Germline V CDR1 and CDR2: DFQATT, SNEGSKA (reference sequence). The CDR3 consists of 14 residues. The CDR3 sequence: CSAIAGGGVNIQYF. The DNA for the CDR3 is TGCAGTGCAATAGCGGGAGGAGGGGTGAACATTCAGTACTTC.

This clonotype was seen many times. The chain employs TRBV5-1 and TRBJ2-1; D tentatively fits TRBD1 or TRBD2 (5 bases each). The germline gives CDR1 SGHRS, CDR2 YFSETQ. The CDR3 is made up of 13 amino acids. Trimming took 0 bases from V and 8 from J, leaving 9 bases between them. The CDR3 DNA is TGCGCCAGCAGCTTGGGGGACGGCTATGAGCAGTTCTTC. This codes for CASSLGDGYEQFF.